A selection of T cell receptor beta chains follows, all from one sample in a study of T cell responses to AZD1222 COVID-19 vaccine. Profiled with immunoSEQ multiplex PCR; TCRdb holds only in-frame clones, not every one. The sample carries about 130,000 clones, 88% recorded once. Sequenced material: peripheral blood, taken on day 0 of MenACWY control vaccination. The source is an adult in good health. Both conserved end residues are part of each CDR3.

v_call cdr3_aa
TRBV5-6 CASSQDSTAKLFF
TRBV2 CASSEGSGTSYEQYF
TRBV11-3 CASSFGTASYEQYF
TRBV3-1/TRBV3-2 CASSQGRGLRGNTIYF
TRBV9 CASSVVGTSQGETQYF
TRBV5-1 CASSLKTGGHGYTF
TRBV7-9 CASSLPGVNGYTF
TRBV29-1 CSVEDDYTGAFF
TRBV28 CASSLGNTEAFF
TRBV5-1 CASNSRAGVSYNEQFF
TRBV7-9 CASSLKGQVGTGELFF
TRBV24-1 CATSDPGLPETQYF
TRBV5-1 CASTQGGGLNEQFF
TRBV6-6 CASSRTGSGEQYF
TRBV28 CASSLGTRQDTQYF
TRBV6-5 CASSTSSGIPWELFF
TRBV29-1 CSVRDGNSPLHF